These T cell receptor beta chains were read from a single sample in a study of T cell changes during pregnancy in multiple sclerosis. Clones were sequenced by immunoSEQ multiplex PCR, and TCRdb holds only the in-frame ones, with some missing. The sample shows about 83,000 clones, more than 90% of them seen only once. Sequences were derived from peripheral blood, sampled in the second trimester of pregnancy. These receptors were taken from a female donor with multiple sclerosis, enrolled in a pregnancy study. CDR3s include the opening cysteine and the closing phenylalanine or tryptophan.

TRBJ2-3 | TRBV18 | CASSPYTDTQYF
TRBJ1-5 | TRBV6-6 | CASSPLPRGNQPQHF
TRBJ2-1 | TRBV10-1 | CASSGYRGYEQFF
TRBJ2-5 | TRBV27 | CASSLRDGQATQYF
TRBJ2-7 | TRBV2 | CASSEYPGSYEQYF
TRBJ2-5 | TRBV7-6 | CASSFPLAGRRQETQYF
TRBJ1-5 | TRBV28 | CASRESNQPQHF
TRBJ2-1 | TRBV27 | CASSLLGLAGADEQFF
TRBJ2-4 | TRBV30 | CAWGTGGRNIQYF
TRBJ1-2 | TRBV6-1 | CASSEKRGLGYGYTF
TRBJ1-2 | TRBV6-6 | CASSSLQGDYGYTF
TRBJ2-7 | TRBV6-6 | CASTRDIGEQYF
TRBJ1-1 | TRBV27 | CASSLLGVGTEAFF
TRBJ2-7 | TRBV5-1 | CASSFETVNSYEQYF
TRBJ1-1 | TRBV7-9 | CASSDLGGVPEAFF